A selection of T cell receptor beta chains follows, all from one sample in a study of CD8+ T cells in alopecia areata. Using immunoSEQ multiplex PCR, the repertoire was profiled, and TCRdb retains in-frame clones only, with some absent. Of about 150,000 clones in the sample, 87% were seen once. This sample comprised CD8+ T cells sorted from blood, obtained at week 0. The receptor set was obtained from a human donor with alopecia areata. Each CDR3 is given with its conserved first and last residue. The D gene is left open where the match is weak. Not every row has a clone size; where given, it reads once, few, many or a size class.

clone_size	v_call	j_call	d_call	cdr3_aa	cdr3_nt
-	TRBV6-5	TRBJ2-2	-	CASGNGEYTGELFF	TGTGCCAGCGGAAATGGAGAGTACACCGGGGAGCTGTTTTTT
-	TRBV4-1	TRBJ2-7	-	CASSQAPALTSGEQYF	TGCGCCAGCAGCCAAGCGCCGGCTCTAACTTCAGGCGAGCAGTACTTC
-	TRBV7-6	TRBJ2-1	-	CASSASLAVGGFYNEQFF	TGTGCCAGCAGCGCATCACTAGCTGTTGGCGGTTTTTACAATGAGCAGTTCTTC
-	TRBV4-1	TRBJ1-3	TRBD1	CASSQEPLGQTTIYF	TGCGCCAGCAGCCAAGAACCCCTGGGACAGACCACCATATATTTT
-	TRBV27	TRBJ2-5	-	CASRGETQYF	TGTGCCAGCAGGGGGGAGACCCAGTACTTC
-	TRBV13	TRBJ1-4	-	CASSPRGVPATDEKLFF	TGTGCCAGCAGCCCTCGGGGAGTACCCGCAACTGATGAAAAACTGTTTTTT
-	TRBV6-4	TRBJ2-1	TRBD2	CASSVGLAGFNEQFF	TGTGCCAGCAGTGTCGGACTAGCGGGGTTCAATGAGCAGTTCTTC
-	TRBV9	TRBJ2-7	TRBD1	CASSPRQGRGEQYF	TGTGCCAGCAGCCCCCGACAGGGGAGAGGGGAGCAGTACTTC
few	TRBV4-2	TRBJ2-3	-	CASSLPGVDTDTQYF	TGTGCCAGCAGCCTCCCCGGTGTCGACACAGATACGCAGTATTTT
-	TRBV4-3	TRBJ2-7	-	CASSQALGQRREQYF	TGCGCCAGCAGCCAAGCCCTGGGGCAGAGGAGGGAGCAGTACTTC
-	TRBV7-3	TRBJ2-5	-	CASSLYTGAQETQYF	TGTGCCAGCAGCTTATATACGGGGGCCCAAGAGACCCAGTACTTC
-	TRBV11-2	TRBJ2-3	-	CASSLDLWGTSTDTQYF	TGTGCCAGCAGCTTAGATCTTTGGGGTACTAGCACAGATACGCAGTATTTT
-	TRBV29-1	TRBJ2-1	TRBD2	CSVPLAGNNEQFF	TGCAGCGTGCCACTAGCGGGAAACAATGAGCAGTTCTTC
-	TRBV4-1	TRBJ2-7	-	CASSPSASYEQYF	TGCGCCAGCAGTCCCAGCGCTTCCTACGAGCAGTACTTC
-	TRBV19	TRBJ2-1	-	CASSIYGQSYNEQFF	TGTGCCAGTAGTATATACGGACAGTCCTACAATGAGCAGTTCTTC
-	TRBV2	TRBJ2-7	-	CASSEALNEQYF	TGTGCCAGCAGTGAAGCGCTCAACGAGCAGTACTTC
-	TRBV4-1	TRBJ1-5	-	CASSQASFNQPQHF	TGCGCCAGCAGCCAAGCTAGTTTCAATCAGCCCCAGCATTTT
-	TRBV6-5	TRBJ1-4	TRBD1	CASSWGQDEKLFF	TGTGCCAGCAGTTGGGGACAGGATGAAAAACTGTTTTTT
-	TRBV28	TRBJ2-2	TRBD2	CASSLPTSGGNTGELFF	TGTGCCAGCAGTTTGCCGACTAGCGGGGGGAACACCGGGGAGCTGTTTTTT
-	TRBV29-1	TRBJ2-1	-	CSVVGGAYNEQFF	TGCAGCGTTGTGGGGGGCGCCTACAATGAGCAGTTCTTC
-	TRBV5-1	TRBJ1-2	TRBD1	CASSPGTGGAPVDGYTF	TGCGCCAGCAGCCCCGGGACAGGGGGCGCTCCGGTTGATGGCTACACCTTC
once	TRBV19	TRBJ2-7	TRBD2	CASSSSRTSGRAGEQYF	TGTGCCAGTAGTTCCTCCCGGACTAGCGGGAGGGCGGGGGAGCAGTACTTC
-	TRBV27	TRBJ2-5	TRBD1	CASTLTGGTRETQYF	TGTGCCAGCACCCTGACAGGGGGGACGAGGGAGACCCAGTACTTC
-	TRBV4-1	TRBJ2-1	-	CASSQGTFSNEQFF	TGCGCCAGCAGCCAAGGGACTTTCTCCAATGAGCAGTTCTTC
medium-sized	TRBV10-2	TRBJ2-1	TRBD2	CASSEGTSEDEQFF	TGCGCCAGCAGTGAGGGGACTAGCGAGGATGAGCAGTTCTTC
-	TRBV5-1	TRBJ2-1	TRBD2	CASSPEGSGGPHEQFF	TGCGCCAGCAGTCCCGAGGGATCGGGGGGGCCCCATGAGCAGTTCTTC
-	TRBV19	TRBJ2-7	TRBD2	CASRSGTSGYEQYF	TGTGCCAGTAGATCCGGGACTAGCGGATACGAGCAGTACTTC
-	TRBV29-1	TRBJ2-1	-	CSVEDWGTGSYNEQFF	TGCAGCGTTGAAGATTGGGGGACGGGCTCCTACAATGAGCAGTTCTTC
-	TRBV6-1	TRBJ1-1	-	CASLSGLGTNTEAFF	TGTGCCAGCCTATCAGGTCTGGGGACGAACACTGAAGCTTTCTTT
-	TRBV7-9	TRBJ2-5	TRBD2	CASSWTSGGVQETQYF	TGTGCCAGCAGCTGGACTAGCGGGGGTGTCCAAGAGACCCAGTACTTC
-	TRBV19	TRBJ2-1	-	CASSVPWGAGDEQFF	TGTGCCAGTAGTGTCCCGTGGGGGGCGGGCGATGAGCAGTTCTTC
-	TRBV11-2	TRBJ1-1	-	CASSSLAGMNTEAFF	TGTGCCAGCAGCTCATTAGCAGGGATGAACACTGAAGCTTTCTTT
-	TRBV29-1	TRBJ1-5	-	CSVGDRGGQPQHF	TGCAGCGTTGGAGATAGGGGTGGCCAGCCCCAGCATTTT
-	TRBV9	TRBJ2-7	-	CASSPQPNYEQYF	TGTGCCAGCAGCCCCCAGCCAAACTACGAGCAGTACTTC
-	TRBV27	TRBJ2-7	TRBD1	CASSFQGETYEQYF	TGTGCCAGCAGTTTTCAGGGGGAAACCTACGAGCAGTACTTC
-	TRBV19	TRBJ2-5	-	CASSIESGGSLRETQYF	TGTGCCAGTAGTATCGAAAGCGGCGGTAGTCTCCGAGAGACCCAGTACTTC
-	TRBV29-1	TRBJ1-2	-	CSVEASNYGYTF	TGCAGCGTTGAAGCCTCTAACTATGGCTACACCTTC
-	TRBV6-1	TRBJ2-7	-	CASSEWGRDYEQYF	TGTGCCAGCAGTGAATGGGGCAGGGACTACGAGCAGTACTTC
few	TRBV25-1	TRBJ2-5	-	CASSEGILEDQETQYF	TGTGCCAGCAGTGAGGGGATACTAGAAGATCAAGAGACCCAGTACTTC